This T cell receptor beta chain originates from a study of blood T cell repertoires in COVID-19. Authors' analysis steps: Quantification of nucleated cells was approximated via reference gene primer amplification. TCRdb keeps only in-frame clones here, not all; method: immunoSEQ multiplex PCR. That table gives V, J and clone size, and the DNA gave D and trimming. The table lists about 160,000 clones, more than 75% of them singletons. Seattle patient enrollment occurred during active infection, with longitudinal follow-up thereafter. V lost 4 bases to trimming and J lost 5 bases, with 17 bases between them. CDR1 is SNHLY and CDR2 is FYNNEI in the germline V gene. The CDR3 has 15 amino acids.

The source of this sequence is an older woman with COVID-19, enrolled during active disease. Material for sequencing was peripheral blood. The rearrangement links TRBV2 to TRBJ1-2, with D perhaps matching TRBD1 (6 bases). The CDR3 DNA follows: TGTGCCAGCAGTGGGAACGGATTCACAGGGTATGGCTACACCTTC. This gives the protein CASSGNGFTGYGYTF. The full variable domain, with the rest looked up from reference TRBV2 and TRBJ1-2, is EPEVTQTPSHQVTQMGQEVILRCVPISNHLYFYWYRQILGQKVEFLVSFYNNEISEKSEIFDDQFSVERPDGSNFTLKIRSTKLEDSAMYFCASSGNGFTGYGYTFGSGTRLTVV.